Listed here are 8 T cell receptor beta chains from one sample, sequenced in a study of spatial heterogeneity in lung cancer. As for time point: sample taken at primary tumor resection. TCRdb re-called the 5' RACE reads through MiXCR, storing one row per CDR3 protein. The data show roughly 13,000 distinct CDR3 sequences, with 3.5% to 4% seen just once and under 55% held by the top ten. The sample consisted of PBMCs, taken at surgery. These receptors all come from a male donor with early-stage non-small cell lung cancer.

This clonotype was seen repeatedly, ten times or more. The genes are TRBV5-1 and TRBJ2-1; D uncertain. The length of the CDR3 is 15 residues. Germline V gene sequence: CDR1 SGHRS, CDR2 YFSETQ. V shed 2 bases and J shed 6 bases, with 15 bases lying between them. CDR3 DNA: TGCGCCAGCAGCTTAACGCCCGAAACCCGCAATGAGCAGTTCTTC. Its translation is CASSLTPETRNEQFF.

This clonotype occurred many times. In DNA, the CDR3 is TGCGCCAGCAGCCAAGGACCGACACAGGGTAAGATCGACGAGCAGTACTTC. Translated, it gives CASSQGPTQGKIDEQYF. V is TRBV4-1 and J is TRBJ2-7, with D possibly TRBD1 on 6 matching bases. The V end lost 1 base, the J end lost 5 bases, and 21 bases lay between the germline ends. The CDR3 sequence is 17 residues long. The germline V gene encodes CDR1 MGHRA and CDR2 YSYEKL.

This clonotype is deemed medium-sized (0.01 to 0.1%). The CDR3 protein is CASSARDATNEKLFF. The CDR3 DNA sequence: TGTGCCAGCAGTGCCAGGGACGCAACTAATGAAAAACTGTTTTTT. The chain couples TRBV28 to TRBJ1-4; D perhaps matches TRBD1 (5 bases). This CDR3 comprises 15 residues. Deletions cut 5 bases from V and 0 bases from J, with 10 bases between. Germline assignment: CDR1 MDHEN and CDR2 SYDVKM.

This clonotype was counted at least ten times. V usage is TRBV6-5 and J usage is TRBJ2-7, with 9 bases identical to TRBD1. Germline loops: CDR1 MNHEY, CDR2 SVGAGI. J was trimmed by 0 bases and V by 7 bases; bases with no gene match: 7. The CDR3 has 15 amino acids. In nucleotides, the CDR3 is TGTGCCAGCAAAACCGGGACAGGGCACTCCTACGAGCAGTACTTC. Residues: CASKTGTGHSYEQYF.

This clonotype was seen repeatedly, ten times or more. The chain joins TRBV11-2 to TRBJ2-5; 10 bases agree with TRBD2. CDR1 and CDR2 (germline): SGHAT, FQNNGV. This CDR3 has 15 amino acids. Trimming at V came to 0 bases and at J to 8 bases, leaving 6 bases not matched to a gene. CDR3 amino acids: CASSLERTSGVTQYF. The CDR3 nucleotides are TGTGCCAGCAGCTTAGAGCGGACTAGCGGAGTTACCCAGTACTTC.

This clonotype was seen many times. V usage is TRBV2 and J usage is TRBJ1-2, with 7 bases that match TRBD1. Per the germline V gene, CDR1 is SNHLY and CDR2 is FYNNEI. The CDR3 is 14 residues long. The V gene end was trimmed by 4 bases and the J gene end by 3 bases; junction bases not matched to a gene: 5. CDR3 loop: CASSGQGIDYGYTF. CDR3 in DNA: TGTGCCAGCAGTGGACAGGGAATAGACTATGGCTACACCTTC.

The table lists this clonotype with many counts. V and J are TRBV7-2 and TRBJ2-5; no clear D gene. V was cut by 3 bases and J by 1 base, with 9 bases left in between. CDR3 length equals 14 residues. Germline CDR1 and CDR2: SGHTA and FQGNSA. In DNA form, the CDR3 reads TGTGCCAGCAGCTTCGGACCGGTCCAAGAGACCCAGTACTTC. It encodes CASSFGPVQETQYF.

This clonotype appeared many times. J is TRBJ2-1 and V is TRBV18, with 9 bases fitting TRBD2. Per germline, CDR1 KGHSH and CDR2 LQKENI. The CDR3 sequence is 15 residues long. V shed 7 bases and J 3 bases; nucleotides not matched to a gene: 7. This CDR3 reads CASCSLLAGYNEQFF. CDR3 nucleotides: TGTGCCAGCTGTTCTCTACTAGCGGGCTACAATGAGCAGTTCTTC.